This passage covers 23 T cell receptor beta chains from one sample sequenced in a study of blood T cell repertoires in COVID-19. Method: immunoSEQ multiplex PCR; TCRdb's copy keeps in-frame clones and lacks some. The sample includes 70,000 to 95,000 clones, approximately 92% of them seen just once. The specimen sequenced was peripheral blood. These TCRs come from an older woman with active COVID-19.

This chain connects TRBV7-2 to TRBJ1-3; 7 bases are shared with TRBD1. Germline CDR1 SGHTA, CDR2 FQGNSA. The CDR3 length is 16 residues. With 8 bases clipped from V and 2 bases from J, the junction kept 12 bases outside the gene matches. The DNA for the CDR3 is TGTGCCAGCGGACCGTTAGACAGGGTCCCTGGAAACACCATATATTTT. Its protein is CASGPLDRVPGNTIYF.

This clone appeared a few times. This CDR3 reads CASSLNLGQGGYTF. In nucleotides, the CDR3 is TGTGCCAGCAGCCTAAATTTGGGACAGGGTGGCTACACCTTC. The V and J genes are TRBV14 and TRBJ1-2; 9 bases map to TRBD1. V trimming: 4 bases; J trimming: 7 bases; junction bases outside the gene matches: 7. The CDR3 runs 14 residues. Germline lookup yields CDR1 SGHDN and CDR2 FVKESK.

This chain connects TRBV11-2 to TRBJ2-3, with 7 bases identical to TRBD1. V was clipped by 2 bases and J by 0 bases; unmatched bases: 5. Germline V CDR1 and CDR2: SGHAT, FQNNGV. The CDR3 runs to 16 residues. The CDR3 here is CASSLRQGGSTDTQYF. The CDR3 coding sequence is TGTGCCAGCAGCTTAAGACAGGGTGGGAGCACAGATACGCAGTATTTT. Full variable domain (missing parts from reference TRBV11-2 and TRBJ2-3): EAGVAQSPRYKIIEKRQSVAFWCNPISGHATLYWYQQILGQGPKLLIQFQNNGVVDDSQLPKDRFSAERLKGVDSTLKIQPAKLEDSAVYLCASSLRQGGSTDTQYFGPGTRLTVL.

The gene calls are TRBV10-3 and TRBJ2-7; 9 positions agree with TRBD1. The CDR3 has 14 amino acids. V was clipped by 10 bases and J by 3 bases; unmatched bases: 10. CDR1 and CDR2 from the germline V gene are ENHRY and SYGVKD. CDR3 bases: TGTGCCAGCAAGACCGGGACAGGGAACTACGAGCAGTACTTC. Residues: CASKTGTGNYEQYF.

The V call is TRBV7-2, the J call TRBJ2-3; a weak D match, TRBD2 (5 bases). CDR3 size: 12 residues. Germline-derived CDR1 and CDR2 are SGHTA and FQGNSA. With 4 bases removed from V and 6 bases from J, the gap between germline ends came to 8 bases. The CDR3 DNA is TGTGCCAGCAGCTCAAGAGGGGATACGCAGTATTTT. Protein: CASSSRGDTQYF.

The chain uses TRBV7-2 and TRBJ2-7, with TRBD1 matching 9 bases. There are 15 residues in the CDR3. The germline V gene has CDR1 SGHTA and CDR2 FQGNSA. J lost 4 bases, V lost 5 bases, and 9 bases had no gene match. In DNA form, the CDR3 reads TGTGCCAGCAGCCTATACCGGGACAGGGCTTACGAGCAGTACTTC. The encoded protein is CASSLYRDRAYEQYF.

The chain links TRBV12-5 to TRBJ2-5; 15 positions match TRBD2. Germline V CDR1 and CDR2: LGHNT, FRNRAP. The V gene end was trimmed by 2 bases and the J gene end by 5 bases; junction bases not matched to a gene: 6. The CDR3 runs to 17 residues. CDR3 sequence: CASGLSGLAGGTETQYF. The CDR3 DNA is TGTGCTAGTGGTTTGTCGGGACTAGCGGGGGGAACTGAGACCCAGTACTTC.

The V and J genes are TRBV2 and TRBJ1-3, with TRBD1 as a possible D gene (5 bases). The length of the CDR3 is 17 residues. In germline, CDR1 is SNHLY, CDR2 FYNNEI. V was trimmed by 6 bases and J by 1 base, leaving 19 bases between them. DNA of the CDR3: TGTGCCAGCAGAGGAGGGGAAGGAGTATGGTCTGGAAACACCATATATTTT. This translates into CASRGGEGVWSGNTIYF. Full variable domain (outside the CDR3, taken from reference TRBV2 and TRBJ1-3): EPEVTQTPSHQVTQMGQEVILRCVPISNHLYFYWYRQILGQKVEFLVSFYNNEISEKSEIFDDQFSVERPDGSNFTLKIRSTKLEDSAMYFCASRGGEGVWSGNTIYFGEGSWLTVV.

The CDR3 bases are TGTGCCAGCAGTGGGGGCCGGACAGGGGGGAGTCAGCCCCAGCATTTT. Amino acid sequence: CASSGGRTGGSQPQHF. The chain carries TRBV28 and TRBJ1-5, with 10 bases lining up with TRBD1. Trimming at V came to 5 bases and at J to 6 bases, leaving 10 bases not matched to a gene. Germline V CDR1 and CDR2: MDHEN, SYDVKM. The CDR3 spans 16 residues.

The chain employs TRBV30 and TRBJ2-1, with TRBD2 identical over 7 bases. Germline CDR1 and CDR2: GTSNPN and SVGIG (reference sequence). The CDR3 is made up of 14 amino acids. V gave up 3 bases and J gave up 3 bases; unmatched junction bases: 5. CDR3 in amino acids: CAWSLASGYNEQFF. For the CDR3, the DNA is TGTGCCTGGAGCTTGGCTAGCGGCTACAATGAGCAGTTCTTC.

The gene calls are TRBV19 and TRBJ2-1; TRBD1 aligns across 9 bases. Trimming cost V 5 bases and J 1 base; bases outside gene matches: 15. Germline V lookup: CDR1 LNHDA, CDR2 SQIVND (reference sequence). There are 19 residues in the CDR3. The CDR3 bases are TGTGCCAGTAGTGGGCGGGACAGGGCCAGAGGGGGGTCCTACAATGAGCAGTTCTTC. Translation gives CASSGRDRARGGSYNEQFF.

The chain recombines TRBV6-1 with TRBJ1-3, with D possibly being TRBD1 (5 bases). V dropped 0 bases and J dropped 0 bases, with 12 bases sitting between them. This CDR3 has 17 residues. Germline V gene sequence: CDR1 MNHNS, CDR2 SASEGT. Here the CDR3 reads CASSEAQASNSGNTIYF. The CDR3 DNA is TGTGCCAGCAGTGAAGCACAGGCCTCGAACTCTGGAAACACCATATATTTT.

Only one count was recorded for this clone. The chain uses TRBV18 and TRBJ1-5; D remains ambiguous. This CDR3 has 14 amino acids. Trimming removed 2 bases from V and 0 bases from J, with 5 bases in between. CDR1 and CDR2 from the germline V gene are KGHSH and LQKENI. CDR3 loop: CASSPENSNQPQHF. In DNA, the CDR3 is TGTGCCAGCTCACCAGAGAATAGCAATCAGCCCCAGCATTTT.

The gene calls are TRBV11-2 and TRBJ1-3; 7 bases align to TRBD1. V gave up 1 base and J gave up 3 bases; unmatched junction bases: 0. The CDR3 totals 14 residues. Germline V CDR1 and CDR2: SGHAT, FQNNGV. The DNA for the CDR3 is TGTGCCAGCAGCTTAGCAGGGGGTGGAAACACCATATATTTT. Translated, it gives CASSLAGGGNTIYF.

This sequence joins TRBV25-1 and TRBJ1-1, with 9 nucleotides matching TRBD1. The V gene end was trimmed by 3 bases and the J gene end by 12 bases; junction bases not matched to a gene: 11. The CDR3 length is 14 residues. Germline CDR1 MGHDK, CDR2 SYGVNS. CDR3 residues: CASSDTWGDRESFF. The CDR3 DNA follows: TGTGCCAGCAGTGATACGTGGGGGGACAGGGAATCTTTCTTT.

CDR3 nucleotide sequence: TGTGCCAGCAGTTTATGGCACCAGGGTGGTGGCTACACCTTC. This codes for CASSLWHQGGGYTF. The rearrangement uses TRBV28 and TRBJ1-2, with a tentative D call TRBD1 (5 bases). Germline V gene sequence: CDR1 MDHEN, CDR2 SYDVKM. The CDR3 is 14 amino acids. Trimming took 0 bases from V and 7 from J, leaving 12 bases between them.

This chain links TRBV11-2 with TRBJ2-7, with TRBD2 matching over 8 bases. This CDR3 spans 17 amino acids. Germline assignment: CDR1 SGHAT and CDR2 FQNNGV. V lost 5 bases and J lost 7; bases outside the gene matches: 19. The CDR3: CASSRADRGGLVREQYF. The CDR3 region has the DNA TGTGCCAGCAGCCGCGCGGACCGTGGGGGACTAGTTCGGGAGCAGTACTTC. Together with reference TRBV11-2 and TRBJ2-7, the CDR3 gives the full variable domain: EAGVAQSPRYKIIEKRQSVAFWCNPISGHATLYWYQQILGQGPKLLIQFQNNGVVDDSQLPKDRFSAERLKGVDSTLKIQPAKLEDSAVYLCASSRADRGGLVREQYFGPGTRLTVT.

This rearrangement joins TRBV7-9 to TRBJ2-1; 7 positions match TRBD2. Germline CDR1 is SEHNR and CDR2 is FQNEAQ (reference sequence). J lost 7 bases, V lost 7 bases, and 7 bases had no gene match. The CDR3 sequence is 13 residues long. CDR3 nucleotides: TGTGCCAGCAAGGCGGGAGAAGGAAATGAGCAGTTCTTC. Residues: CASKAGEGNEQFF.

The rearrangement joins TRBV6-1 to TRBJ2-1; 10 bases fit TRBD2. CDR1 is MNHNS and CDR2 is SASEGT in the germline V gene. V shed 2 bases, J shed 0 bases, and the junction held 10 bases outside the gene matches. The CDR3 length is 19 residues. The CDR3 region is CASSELGLALSYSYNEQFF. As DNA, the CDR3 is TGTGCCAGCAGTGAATTGGGACTAGCGCTCTCCTACTCCTACAATGAGCAGTTCTTC.

This clone is a singleton in its sample. This sample also contains other DNA sequences that code for the same CDR3. The V gene is TRBV18, the J gene TRBJ2-2, with D possibly being TRBD1 (6 bases). The germline V gene encodes CDR1 KGHSH and CDR2 LQKENI. This CDR3 is built from 18 residues. Between the trimmed V and J ends, which lost 3 bases and 4 bases, there was a span of 21 bases. The CDR3 protein is CASSPIIRTGRITGELFF. DNA for the CDR3: TGTGCCAGCTCACCGATTATTAGAACAGGGAGAATCACCGGGGAGCTGTTTTTT.

The chain joins TRBV5-1 to TRBJ2-5; D gene uncertain. V was pared by 4 bases and J by 2 bases, with 15 bases between. The germline V gene has CDR1 SGHRS and CDR2 YFSETQ. The CDR3 has 15 residues. This chain's CDR3 is CASSPWVADQETQYF. In DNA form, the CDR3 reads TGCGCCAGCAGCCCCTGGGTGGCGGATCAAGAGACCCAGTACTTC.

The V call is TRBV6-5, the J call TRBJ1-1, with 7 bases matching TRBD1. This CDR3 has 15 residues. The germline gives CDR1 MNHEY, CDR2 SVGAGI. J gave up 1 base and V 6 bases, and 8 bases lay outside the gene matches. The CDR3: CASSGQVGSNTEAFF. Written as DNA, the CDR3 is TGTGCCAGCAGCGGACAGGTTGGCTCGAACACTGAAGCTTTCTTT.

This rearrangement joins TRBV5-1 to TRBJ2-5; D is possibly TRBD2 (6 bases). The CDR3 covers 14 residues. V dropped 3 bases and J dropped 1 base, with 10 bases sitting between them. CDR1 SGHRS and CDR2 YFSETQ come from the germline V gene. The CDR3 reads CASSWGDSQETQYF. The CDR3 nucleotides are TGCGCCAGCAGCTGGGGGGACTCCCAAGAGACCCAGTACTTC.